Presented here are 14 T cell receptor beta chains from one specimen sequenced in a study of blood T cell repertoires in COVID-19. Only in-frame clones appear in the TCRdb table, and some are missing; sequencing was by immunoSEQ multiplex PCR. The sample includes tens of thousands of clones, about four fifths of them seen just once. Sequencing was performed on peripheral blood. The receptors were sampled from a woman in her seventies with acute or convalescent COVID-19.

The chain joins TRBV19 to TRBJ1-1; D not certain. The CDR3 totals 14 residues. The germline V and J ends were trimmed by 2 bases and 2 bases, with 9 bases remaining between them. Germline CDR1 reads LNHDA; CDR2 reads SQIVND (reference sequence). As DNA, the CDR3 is TGTGCCAGTAGTATAATGCGGGAAAACACTGAAGCTTTCTTT. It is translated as CASSIMRENTEAFF.

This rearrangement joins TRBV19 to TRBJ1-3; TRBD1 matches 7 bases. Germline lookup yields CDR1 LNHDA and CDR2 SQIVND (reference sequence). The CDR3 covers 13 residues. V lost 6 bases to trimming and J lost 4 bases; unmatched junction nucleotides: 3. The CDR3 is CASRPGQGNTIYF. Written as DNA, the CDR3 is TGTGCCAGTAGGCCGGGACAGGGAAACACCATATATTTT.

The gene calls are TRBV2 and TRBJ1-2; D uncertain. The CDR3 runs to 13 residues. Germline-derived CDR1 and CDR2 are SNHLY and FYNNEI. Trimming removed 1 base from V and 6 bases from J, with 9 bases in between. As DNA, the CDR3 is TGTGCCAGCAGTGAAGGTTTGAGGGATGGCTACACCTTC. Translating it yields CASSEGLRDGYTF.

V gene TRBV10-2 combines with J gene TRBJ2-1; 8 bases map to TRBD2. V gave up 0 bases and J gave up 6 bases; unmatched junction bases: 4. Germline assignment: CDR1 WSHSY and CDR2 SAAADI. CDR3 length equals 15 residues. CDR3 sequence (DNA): TGCGCCAGCAGTGAGTCGAATCTAGCGGGCAATGAGCAGTTCTTC. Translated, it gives CASSESNLAGNEQFF.

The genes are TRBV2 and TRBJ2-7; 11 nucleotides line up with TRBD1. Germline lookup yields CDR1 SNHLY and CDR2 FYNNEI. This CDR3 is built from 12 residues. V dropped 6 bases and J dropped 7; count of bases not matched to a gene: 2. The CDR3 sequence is CASRGTGGEQYF. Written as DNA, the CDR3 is TGTGCCAGCAGGGGGACAGGGGGTGAGCAGTACTTC.

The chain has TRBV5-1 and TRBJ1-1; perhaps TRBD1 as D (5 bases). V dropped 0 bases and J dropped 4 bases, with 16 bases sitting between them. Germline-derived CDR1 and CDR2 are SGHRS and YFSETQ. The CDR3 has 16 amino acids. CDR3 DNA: TGCGCCAGCAGCTTGGCCCCGGGGGATATGGGCACTGAAGCTTTCTTT. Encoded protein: CASSLAPGDMGTEAFF. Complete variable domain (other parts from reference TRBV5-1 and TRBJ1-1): KAGVTQTPRYLIKTRGQQVTLSCSPISGHRSVSWYQQTPGQGLQFLFEYFSETQRNKGNFPGRFSGRQFSNSRSEMNVSTLELGDSALYLCASSLAPGDMGTEAFFGQGTRLTVV.

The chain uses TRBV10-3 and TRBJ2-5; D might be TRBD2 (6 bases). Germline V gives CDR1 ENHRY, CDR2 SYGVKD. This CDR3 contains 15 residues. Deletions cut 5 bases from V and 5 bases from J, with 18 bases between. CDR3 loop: CAISPGAGNRETQYF. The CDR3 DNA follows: TGTGCCATCAGTCCTGGGGCGGGGAACAGGGAGACCCAGTACTTC.

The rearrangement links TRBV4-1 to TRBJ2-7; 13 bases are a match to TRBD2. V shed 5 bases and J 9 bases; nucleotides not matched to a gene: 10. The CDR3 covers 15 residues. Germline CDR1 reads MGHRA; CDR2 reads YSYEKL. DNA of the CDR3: TGCGCCAGCAGCGTTCGGACTAGCGGGGGACTACTGCAGTACTTC. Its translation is CASSVRTSGGLLQYF.

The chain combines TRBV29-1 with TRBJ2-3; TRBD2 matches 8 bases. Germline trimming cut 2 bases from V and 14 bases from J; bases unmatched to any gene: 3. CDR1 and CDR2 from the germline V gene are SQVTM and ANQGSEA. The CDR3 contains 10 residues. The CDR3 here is CSVETGGVYF. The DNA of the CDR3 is TGCAGCGTTGAAACGGGGGGGGTGTATTTT.

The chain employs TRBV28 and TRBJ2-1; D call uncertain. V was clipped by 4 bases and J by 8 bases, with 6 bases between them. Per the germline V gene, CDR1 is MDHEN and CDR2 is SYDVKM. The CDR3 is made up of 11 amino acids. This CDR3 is CASSYQDEQFF. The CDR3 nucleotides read TGTGCCAGCAGTTACCAGGATGAGCAGTTCTTC.

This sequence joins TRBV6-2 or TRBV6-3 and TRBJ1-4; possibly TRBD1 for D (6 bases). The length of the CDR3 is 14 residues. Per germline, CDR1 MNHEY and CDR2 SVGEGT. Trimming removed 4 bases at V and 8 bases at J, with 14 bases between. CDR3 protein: CASSSTGTREKLFF. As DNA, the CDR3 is TGTGCCAGCAGTTCTACAGGGACTAGGGAAAAACTGTTTTTT.

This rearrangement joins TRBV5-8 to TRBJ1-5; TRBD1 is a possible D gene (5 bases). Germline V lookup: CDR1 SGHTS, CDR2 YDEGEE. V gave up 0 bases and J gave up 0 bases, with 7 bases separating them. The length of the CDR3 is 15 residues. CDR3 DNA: TGTGCCAGCAGCTTGGGACAGTATAGCAATCAGCCCCAGCATTTT. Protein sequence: CASSLGQYSNQPQHF.

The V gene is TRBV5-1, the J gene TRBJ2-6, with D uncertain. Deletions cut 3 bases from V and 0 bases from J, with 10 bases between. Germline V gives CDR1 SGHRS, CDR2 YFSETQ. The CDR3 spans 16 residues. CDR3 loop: CASSYDPSSGANVLTF. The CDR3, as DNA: TGCGCCAGCAGCTATGATCCCAGCTCTGGGGCCAACGTCCTGACTTTC. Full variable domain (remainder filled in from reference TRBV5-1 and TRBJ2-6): KAGVTQTPRYLIKTRGQQVTLSCSPISGHRSVSWYQQTPGQGLQFLFEYFSETQRNKGNFPGRFSGRQFSNSRSEMNVSTLELGDSALYLCASSYDPSSGANVLTFGAGSRLTVL.

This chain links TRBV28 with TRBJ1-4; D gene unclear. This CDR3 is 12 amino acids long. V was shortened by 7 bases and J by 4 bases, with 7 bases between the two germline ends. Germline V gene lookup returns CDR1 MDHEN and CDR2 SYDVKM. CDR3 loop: CASTGINEKLFF. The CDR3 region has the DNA TGTGCCAGCACCGGGATTAATGAAAAACTGTTTTTT.